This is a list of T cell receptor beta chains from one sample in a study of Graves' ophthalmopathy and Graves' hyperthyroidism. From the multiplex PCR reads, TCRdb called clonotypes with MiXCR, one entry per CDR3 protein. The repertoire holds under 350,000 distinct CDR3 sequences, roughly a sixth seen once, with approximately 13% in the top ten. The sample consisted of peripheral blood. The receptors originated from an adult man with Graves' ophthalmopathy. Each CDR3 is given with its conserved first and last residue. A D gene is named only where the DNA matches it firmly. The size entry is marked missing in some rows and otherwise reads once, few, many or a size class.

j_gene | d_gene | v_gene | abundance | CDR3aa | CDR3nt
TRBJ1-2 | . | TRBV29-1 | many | CSVPAKGPSNYGYTF | TGCAGCGTTCCGGCCAAGGGGCCTTCTAACTATGGCTACACCTTC
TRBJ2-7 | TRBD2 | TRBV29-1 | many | CSVEDLAGVPYF | TGCAGCGTTGAAGATTTAGCGGGAGTTCCGTACTTC
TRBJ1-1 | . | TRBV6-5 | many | CASSSWNTEAFF | TGTGCCAGCAGCTCATGGAACACTGAAGCTTTCTTT
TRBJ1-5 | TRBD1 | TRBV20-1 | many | CSASSSGQGFLPQHF | TGCAGTGCCTCAAGTTCGGGACAGGGGTTTCTCCCCCAGCATTTT
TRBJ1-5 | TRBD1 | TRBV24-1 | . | CATSDNGQGSNQPQHF | TGTGCCACCAGTGACAACGGACAGGGGAGCAATCAGCCCCAGCATTTT
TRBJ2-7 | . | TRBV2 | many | CASGDSLTYEQYF | TGTGCCAGCGGGGATTCACTAACCTACGAGCAGTACTTC
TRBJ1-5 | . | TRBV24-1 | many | CATSEVGLWGAQHF | TGTGCCACCAGTGAGGTCGGACTATGGGGGGCCCAGCATTTT
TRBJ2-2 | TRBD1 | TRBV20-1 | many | CSAREPGQGTGELFF | TGCAGTGCTAGAGAGCCGGGACAGGGAACCGGGGAGCTGTTTTTT
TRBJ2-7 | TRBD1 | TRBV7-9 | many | CASSRWDRASYEQYF | TGTGCCAGCAGCCGATGGGACAGGGCTTCCTACGAGCAGTACTTC
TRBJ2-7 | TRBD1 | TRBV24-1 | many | CATSDWDRDEQYF | TGTGCCACCAGTGATTGGGACAGGGACGAGCAGTACTTC
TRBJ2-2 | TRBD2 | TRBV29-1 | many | CSVELAGGPTGELFF | TGCAGCGTTGAACTAGCGGGAGGGCCAACCGGGGAGCTGTTTTTT
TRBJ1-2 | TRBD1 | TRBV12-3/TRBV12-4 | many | CASTAQRTGGNYGYTF | TGTGCCAGCACCGCCCAGCGGACAGGGGGCAACTATGGCTACACCTTC
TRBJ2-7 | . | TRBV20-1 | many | CSASKNTGSYEQYF | TGCAGTGCTAGCAAGAACACGGGTTCCTACGAGCAGTACTTC
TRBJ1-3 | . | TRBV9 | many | CASSVDSYFSGNTIYF | TGTGCCAGCAGCGTGGACAGTTATTTCTCTGGAAACACCATATATTTT
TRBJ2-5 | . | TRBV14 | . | CASSQGPRQYF | TGTGCCAGCAGCCAAGGCCCCCGACAGTACTTC
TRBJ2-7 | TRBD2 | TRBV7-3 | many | CASNLVGGLAAYEQCF | TGTGCCAGCAACTTGGTAGGGGGACTAGCGGCCTACGAGCAGTGCTTC
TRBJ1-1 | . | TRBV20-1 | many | CSAESDGNTEAFF | TGCAGTGCAGAGTCGGACGGGAACACTGAAGCTTTCTTT
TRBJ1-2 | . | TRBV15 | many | CATSRTGSPNYGYTF | TGTGCCACCAGCAGAACAGGGAGTCCCAACTATGGCTACACCTTC
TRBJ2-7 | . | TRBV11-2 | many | CASSPWTNYEQYF | TGTGCCAGCAGCCCATGGACTAACTACGAGCAGTACTTC
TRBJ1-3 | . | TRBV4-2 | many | CASNQEWVRSGNTIYF | TGTGCCAGCAACCAAGAATGGGTGCGCTCTGGAAACACCATATATTTT
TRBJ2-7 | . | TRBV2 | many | CASSEDTGDVYEQYF | TGTGCCAGCAGTGAAGATACGGGAGACGTCTACGAGCAGTACTTC
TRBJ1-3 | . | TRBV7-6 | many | CASSSGNTIYF | TGTGCCAGCAGCTCGGGAAACACCATATATTTT
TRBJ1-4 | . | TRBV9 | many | CASSLTVATNEKLFF | TGTGCCAGCAGCTTAACAGTTGCAACTAATGAAAAACTGTTTTTT
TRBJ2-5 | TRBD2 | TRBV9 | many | CASSEGLAGHETQYF | TGTGCCAGCAGCGAAGGACTAGCGGGACATGAGACCCAGTACTTC
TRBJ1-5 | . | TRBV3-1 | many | CASSQTYSNQPQHF | TGTGCCAGCAGTCAAACGTATAGCAATCAGCCCCAGCATTTT
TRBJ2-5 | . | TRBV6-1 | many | CASTIGNGLRETQYF | TGTGCCAGCACTATTGGGAACGGGCTTAGAGAGACCCAGTACTTC
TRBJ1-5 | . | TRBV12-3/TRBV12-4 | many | CASSFDRQPQHF | TGTGCCAGCAGTTTTGATCGCCAGCCCCAGCATTTT
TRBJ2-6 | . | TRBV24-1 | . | CATSDWRSHGANVLTF | TGTGCCACCAGTGATTGGCGGTCTCACGGGGCCAACGTCCTGACTTTC
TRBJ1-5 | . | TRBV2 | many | CASSDTYQPQHF | TGTGCCAGCAGTGACACCTATCAGCCCCAGCATTTT
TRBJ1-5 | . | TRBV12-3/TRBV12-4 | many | CASSFGIGSNQPQHF | TGTGCCAGCAGTTTCGGTATTGGTAGCAATCAGCCCCAGCATTTT
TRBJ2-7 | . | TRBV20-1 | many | CSARLPVSLNEQYF | TGCAGTGCTAGATTGCCAGTTAGTCTCAACGAGCAGTACTTC
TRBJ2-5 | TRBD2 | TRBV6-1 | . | CASREVAGGETQYF | TGTGCCAGCAGAGAGGTAGCGGGAGGGGAGACCCAGTACTTC